One sample yielded the 32 T cell receptor beta chains listed below, sequenced in a study of immune evolution from preneoplasia to lung adenocarcinoma. The assay was immunoSEQ multiplex PCR, and TCRdb's table has in-frame clones only and misses some. Of 5,000 to 6,500 clones in the sample, approximately 82% were seen once. The specimen sequenced was FFPE minimally invasive lung adenocarcinoma tissue. These TCRs come from a person aged 55-79 years with lung adenocarcinoma.

The V gene is TRBV11-3, the J gene TRBJ1-1; maybe TRBD1 (6 bases). Germline-derived CDR1 and CDR2 are SGHNT and YENEEA. Deletions cut 5 bases from V and 3 bases from J, with 16 bases between. The CDR3 consists of 15 residues. CDR3 bases: TGTGCCAGCAGCATTGGGGACACTTGGGACACTGAAGCTTTCTTT. Its protein product is CASSIGDTWDTEAFF.

This chain uses TRBV6-4 with TRBJ2-7; 8 bases match TRBD2. V lost 6 bases to trimming and J lost 5 bases; unmatched junction nucleotides: 12. Germline CDR1 is MRHNA and CDR2 is SNTAGT. The CDR3 loop spans 15 amino acids. Here the CDR3 DNA reads TGTGCCAGCAGGGGGGGGACTAGAGGACTAAACGAGCAGTACTTC. Its translation: CASRGGTRGLNEQYF.

The gene calls are TRBV2 and TRBJ1-5; D is perhaps TRBD1 (5 bases). This CDR3 is built from 16 residues. The germline V gene encodes CDR1 SNHLY and CDR2 FYNNEI. Deletions cut 8 bases from V and 0 bases from J, with 17 bases between. This CDR3 is CASGGDQSYSNQPQHF. CDR3 DNA: TGTGCCAGCGGAGGGGACCAAAGCTATAGCAATCAGCCCCAGCATTTT. Drawing the rest from reference TRBV2 and TRBJ1-5, the complete variable domain is EPEVTQTPSHQVTQMGQEVILRCVPISNHLYFYWYRQILGQKVEFLVSFYNNEISEKSEIFDDQFSVERPDGSNFTLKIRSTKLEDSAMYFCASGGDQSYSNQPQHFGDGTRLSIL.

The chain employs TRBV5-4 and TRBJ1-5; possibly TRBD1 for D (6 bases). Germline CDR1 and CDR2: SGHNT and YYREEE (reference sequence). V shed 4 bases and J shed 7 bases, with 15 bases lying between them. This CDR3 region has 14 residues. The CDR3 is CASSADSGEQPQHF. The CDR3 DNA sequence: TGTGCCAGCAGCGCGGACAGCGGGGAACAGCCCCAGCATTTT. The whole variable domain, filled in from reference TRBV5-4 and TRBJ1-5, reads ETGVTQSPTHLIKTRGQQVTLRCSSQSGHNTVSWYQQALGQGPQFIFQYYREEENGRGNFPPRFSGLQFPNYSSELNVNALELDDSALYLCASSADSGEQPQHFGDGTRLSIL.

V is TRBV5-4 and J is TRBJ1-1; 7 positions agree with TRBD1. The germline V gene has CDR1 SGHNT and CDR2 YYREEE (reference sequence). This CDR3 is built from 15 residues. Trimming cost V 4 bases and J 5 bases; bases outside gene matches: 11. The CDR3 nucleotides read TGTGCCAGCAGCCTAACCCAGGGGGTTTGGACTGAAGCTTTCTTT. Translation gives CASSLTQGVWTEAFF.

The chain combines TRBV7-2 with TRBJ2-7; 8 nucleotides match TRBD2. CDR1 is SGHTA, CDR2 FQGNSA, per germline. There are 14 residues in the CDR3. Trimming cost V 0 bases and J 5 bases; bases outside gene matches: 3. CDR3 bases: TGTGCCAGCAGCTTAGCAGCGGGGGCAAACGAGCAGTACTTC. Translation: CASSLAAGANEQYF. The complete variable domain, with remaining parts taken from reference TRBV7-2 and TRBJ2-7, reads GAGVSQSPSNKVTEKGKDVELRCDPISGHTALYWYRQSLGQGLEFLIYFQGNSAPDKSGLPSDRFSAERTGGSVSTLTIQRTQQEDSAVYLCASSLAAGANEQYFGPGTRLTVT.

J is TRBJ2-5 and V is TRBV28, with 9 bases matching TRBD2. CDR3 size: 16 residues. Trimming took 10 bases from V and 1 from J; bases not matched to a gene: 13. CDR1 is MDHEN, CDR2 SYDVKM, per germline. The CDR3 DNA follows: TGTGCCACCCAGGGGTCTAGCGGGGAGACCCAAGAGACCCAGTACTTC. It yields the protein CATQGSSGETQETQYF. The whole variable domain, remainder taken from reference TRBV28 and TRBJ2-5, is DVKVTQSSRYLVKRTGEKVFLECVQDMDHENMFWYRQDPGLGLRLIYFSYDVKMKEKGDIPEGYSVSREKKERFSLILESASTNQTSMYLCATQGSSGETQETQYFGPGTRLLVL.

This chain uses TRBV6-5 with TRBJ1-1; 9 positions agree with TRBD1. The CDR3 covers 13 residues. Unmatched junction bases numbered 2, after V lost 6 bases and J lost 3 bases. Germline loops: CDR1 MNHEY, CDR2 SVGAGI. CDR3 loop: CASRRQGDTEAFF. The CDR3 coding sequence is TGTGCCAGCAGACGACAGGGGGACACTGAAGCTTTCTTT.

This chain uses TRBV7-3 with TRBJ2-3, with 10 bases aligning to TRBD2. The CDR3 is made up of 16 amino acids. In germline, CDR1 is SGHTA, CDR2 FQGTGA. The V segment lost 0 bases and the J segment 4 bases; nucleotides outside the gene matches: 4. CDR3 DNA: TGTGCCAGCAGCTTAACGTTAAGCGGGGGGGCAGATACGCAGTATTTT. This sequence encodes CASSLTLSGGADTQYF. The full variable domain, completed using reference TRBV7-3 and TRBJ2-3, is GAGVSQTPSNKVTEKGKYVELRCDPISGHTALYWYRQSLGQGPEFLIYFQGTGAADDSGLPNDRFFAVRPEGSVSTLKIQRTERGDSAVYLCASSLTLSGGADTQYFGPGTRLTVL.

The chain carries TRBV11-2 and TRBJ2-3, with D unresolved. Germline V gives CDR1 SGHAT, CDR2 FQNNGV. This CDR3 spans 11 amino acids. Trimming shortened V by 5 bases and J by 5 bases, and 5 bases separated the two germline ends. CDR3 bases: TGTGCCAGCAGCCCCGGAGATACGCAGTATTTT. Translation: CASSPGDTQYF.

The CDR3 is CASSWRQGYGYTF. CDR3 in DNA: TGTGCCAGCAGTTGGCGCCAGGGCTATGGCTACACCTTC. The rearrangement uses TRBV28 and TRBJ1-2; D might be TRBD1 (5 bases). There are 13 residues in the CDR3. Trimming took 4 bases from V and 4 from J, leaving 10 bases between them. Germline CDR1 MDHEN, CDR2 SYDVKM.

The chain uses TRBV11-3 and TRBJ1-1; no firm D call. V was shortened by 5 bases and J by 1 base, with 11 bases between the two germline ends. CDR1 and CDR2 from the germline V gene are SGHNT and YENEEA. This CDR3 comprises 14 residues. The CDR3 sequence: CASSDRDQNTEAFF. As DNA, the CDR3 is TGTGCCAGCAGCGACCGGGATCAGAACACTGAAGCTTTCTTT.

V is TRBV27 and J is TRBJ1-2; TRBD1 matches at 8 bases. The length of the CDR3 is 13 residues. Germline V gene data show CDR1 as MNHEY and CDR2 as SMNVEV (reference sequence). V lost 6 bases, J lost 4 bases, and 4 bases stayed unmatched. The CDR3 DNA reads TGTGCCAGCAGGGGAGACAGGGGCTATGGCTACACCTTC. Amino acid sequence: CASRGDRGYGYTF.

This clone was picked up a small number of times. V is TRBV9 and J is TRBJ1-1; no clear D gene. V was trimmed by 3 bases and J by 1 base, leaving 4 bases between them. This CDR3 region has 12 residues. Germline CDR1 and CDR2: SGDLS and YYNGEE. This CDR3 reads CASSGSNTEAFF. CDR3 bases: TGTGCCAGCAGCGGCTCGAACACTGAAGCTTTCTTT.

The chain is built from TRBV6-5 and TRBJ1-1, with 8 bases matching TRBD1. Unmatched junction bases numbered 3, after V lost 5 bases and J lost 1 base. The germline gives CDR1 MNHEY, CDR2 SVGAGI. The CDR3 totals 14 residues. The CDR3 sequence: CASSRTGKNTEAFF. The CDR3 DNA follows: TGTGCCAGCAGTCGGACAGGGAAGAACACTGAAGCTTTCTTT.

This clone was recorded a few times. The CDR3, as DNA: TGTGCCAGCAGCAAAGGGAGCTTTTTCAGGGAAGAGGATACGCAGTATTTT. Amino acid sequence: CASSKGSFFREEDTQYF. V is TRBV21-1 and J is TRBJ2-3; whether TRBD1, the table's D call, matches the DNA was not checked. TRBV21-1 has pseudogene status. This CDR3 has 17 amino acids.

J is TRBJ1-3 and V is TRBV23-1, with D unresolved. TRBV23-1 carries the ORF label, with uncertain function. CDR3 length equals 12 residues. The V end was cut by 8 bases, the J end by 2 bases, with 7 bases between. The CDR3 region is CASARAGNTIYF. CDR3 DNA: TGCGCCAGCGCCCGGGCTGGAAACACCATATATTTT.

On this clone itself: The junction departs from the called germline gene at one end, perhaps through a read error. The chain carries TRBV7-7 and TRBJ2-5; TRBD2 matches 9 bases. Germline CDR1 reads SSHAT; CDR2 reads FNYEAQ (reference sequence). The CDR3 totals 15 residues. The CDR3 is CASSPMAGGPGTQYF. The CDR3 nucleotides are TGTGCTAGCAGCCCGATGGCGGGAGGGCCGGGGACCCAGTACTTC.

The chain is built from TRBV28 and TRBJ1-5; D unclear. This CDR3 has 16 residues. Germline-derived CDR1 and CDR2 are MDHEN and SYDVKM. Trimming removed 3 bases at V and 1 base at J, with 13 bases between. Here the CDR3 reads CASSFPSSGSNQPQHF. The CDR3 region has the DNA TGTGCCAGCAGTTTTCCGTCCTCGGGGAGCAATCAGCCCCAGCATTTT.

This clone appeared a few times. CDR3 protein: CASSQDSGTTNFYEQYF. The DNA of the CDR3 is TGCGCCAGCAGCCAAGATTCCGGGACGACAAACTTCTACGAGCAGTACTTC. The V gene is TRBV4-1, the J gene TRBJ2-7; either TRBD1 or TRBD2 may supply D (5 bases each). V was shortened by 0 bases and J by 3 bases, with 18 bases between the two germline ends. This CDR3 has 17 amino acids. Germline CDR1 reads MGHRA; CDR2 reads YSYEKL.

CDR3: CASSDGGGGRFF. The CDR3 DNA sequence: TGTGCCAGCAGTGATGGCGGTGGAGGGAGGTTCTTC. The chain links TRBV2 to TRBJ2-1, with TRBD2 as a possible D gene (6 bases). The CDR3 covers 12 residues. Per germline, CDR1 SNHLY and CDR2 FYNNEI. With 3 bases removed from V and 15 bases from J, the gap between germline ends came to 15 bases. The full variable domain, with the rest looked up from reference TRBV2 and TRBJ2-1, is EPEVTQTPSHQVTQMGQEVILRCVPISNHLYFYWYRQILGQKVEFLVSFYNNEISEKSEIFDDQFSVERPDGSNFTLKIRSTKLEDSAMYFCASSDGGGGRFFGPGTRLTVL.

The chain combines TRBV28 with TRBJ1-6; 10 bases fit TRBD1. The CDR3 has 15 amino acids. Losses at the gene ends were 5 bases for V and 7 bases for J; bases not matched to a gene: 5. The germline V gene has CDR1 MDHEN and CDR2 SYDVKM. CDR3 amino acids: CASSKRQGANSPLHF. The CDR3 coding sequence is TGTGCCAGCAGTAAACGACAGGGGGCGAATTCACCCCTCCACTTT.

J is TRBJ1-1 and V is TRBV30; a possible D gene is TRBD1 (5 bases). Per germline, CDR1 GTSNPN and CDR2 SVGIG (reference sequence). V was trimmed by 4 bases and J by 1 base, leaving 10 bases between them. The CDR3 totals 13 residues. The CDR3 DNA is TGTGCCTGGACCGCTGGGGGGAACACTGAAGCTTTCTTT. Translation gives CAWTAGGNTEAFF.

The chain employs TRBV5-4 and TRBJ1-1, with 9 bases fitting TRBD1. The V gene end was trimmed by 3 bases and the J gene end by 4 bases; junction bases not matched to a gene: 13. Germline CDR1 and CDR2: SGHNT and YYREEE (reference sequence). This CDR3 has 17 amino acids. Here the CDR3 DNA reads TGTGCCAGCAGCTGGGGGACAGGGTTGTTTAAAGGCACTGAAGCTTTCTTT. Its translation is CASSWGTGLFKGTEAFF.

This clone occurred once. J is TRBJ1-5 and V is TRBV6-5, with D possibly being TRBD1 (6 bases). The V end lost 2 bases, the J end lost 6 bases, and 14 bases lay between the germline ends. The germline gives CDR1 MNHEY, CDR2 SVGAGI. The CDR3 consists of 15 residues. CDR3 sequence: CASSYTRDISQPQHF. The CDR3 DNA sequence: TGTGCCAGCAGTTACACCCGGGACATCTCTCAGCCCCAGCATTTT.

The rearrangement uses TRBV9 and TRBJ2-6; D perhaps matches TRBD1 (5 bases). V was pared by 4 bases and J by 0 bases, with 17 bases between. The length of the CDR3 is 18 residues. Germline CDR1 reads SGDLS; CDR2 reads YYNGEE. The CDR3 nucleotides read TGTGCCAGCAGCCCAAGGGGCGCGGTAGGCTCTGGGGCCAACGTCCTGACTTTC. This gives the protein CASSPRGAVGSGANVLTF.

The DNA for the CDR3 is TGTGCCAGCAGCTTAACAGGGGGGACTGAAGCTTTCTTT. Protein: CASSLTGGTEAFF. This chain links TRBV11-2 with TRBJ1-1, with 8 nucleotides matching TRBD1. Trimming cost V 2 bases and J 5 bases; bases outside gene matches: 1. The CDR3 totals 13 residues. The germline CDR1 and CDR2 sequences are SGHAT and FQNNGV.

The chain employs TRBV30 and TRBJ1-1; D is perhaps TRBD1 (5 bases). The CDR3 has 12 amino acids. V lost 1 base and J 4 bases, leaving 7 bases between the germline ends. CDR1 GTSNPN and CDR2 SVGIG come from the germline V gene (reference sequence). The CDR3 nucleotides read TGTGCCTGGAGTGGGGACGGCACTGAAGCTTTCTTT. Translated, it gives CAWSGDGTEAFF.

The chain combines TRBV7-8 with TRBJ2-1; 10 bases are a match to TRBD2. V was pared by 0 bases and J by 5 bases, with 16 bases of the junction left unmatched. Germline-derived CDR1 and CDR2 are SGHVS and FQNEAQ. CDR3 size: 20 residues. CDR3 protein: CASSLALLAGDLREDNEQFF. DNA for the CDR3: TGTGCCAGCAGCTTAGCGCTCCTAGCGGGAGACCTACGGGAAGACAATGAGCAGTTCTTC.

The chain is built from TRBV6-5 and TRBJ2-7; D is uncertain. The CDR3 has 15 amino acids. Trimming shortened V by 4 bases and J by 2 bases, and 15 bases separated the two germline ends. Looked up from germline, CDR1 is MNHEY and CDR2 is SVGAGI. The CDR3 DNA reads as TGTGCCAGCAGTTCCTCCACCCAGGTACCCTACGAGCAGTACTTC. Its protein is CASSSSTQVPYEQYF.

The CDR3 region is CASQRTGGDNSPLHF. The CDR3 region has the DNA TGTGCCAGCCAAAGGACAGGGGGGGATAATTCACCCCTCCACTTT. This chain uses TRBV4-2 with TRBJ1-6, with TRBD1 identical over 10 bases. The V and J ends lost 8 bases and 5 bases, in that order; junction bases with no gene match: 6. CDR1 and CDR2 from the germline V gene are LGHNA and YNFKEQ. There are 15 residues in the CDR3.

This chain links TRBV29-1 with TRBJ2-7; D remains unclear. The CDR3 is 13 amino acids. Trimming pared 3 bases from V and 3 bases from J, leaving 12 bases between. Germline CDR1 is SQVTM and CDR2 is ANQGSEA. CDR3 sequence (DNA): TGCAGCGTTGAGATCGGAAAGAACTACGAGCAGTACTTC. It is translated as CSVEIGKNYEQYF.